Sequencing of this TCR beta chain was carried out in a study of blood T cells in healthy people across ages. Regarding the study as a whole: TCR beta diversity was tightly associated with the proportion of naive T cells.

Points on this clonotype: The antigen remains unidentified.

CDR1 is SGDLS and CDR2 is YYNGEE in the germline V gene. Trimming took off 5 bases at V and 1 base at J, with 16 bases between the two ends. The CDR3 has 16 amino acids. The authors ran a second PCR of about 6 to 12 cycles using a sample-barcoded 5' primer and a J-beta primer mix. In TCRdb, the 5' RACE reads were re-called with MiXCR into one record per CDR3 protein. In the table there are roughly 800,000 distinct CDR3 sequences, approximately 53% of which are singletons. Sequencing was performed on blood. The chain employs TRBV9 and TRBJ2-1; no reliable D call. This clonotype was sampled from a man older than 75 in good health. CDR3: CASRPERLGSYNEQFF. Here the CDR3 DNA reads TGTGCCAGCAGGCCGGAGCGATTGGGATCCTACAATGAGCAGTTCTTC.